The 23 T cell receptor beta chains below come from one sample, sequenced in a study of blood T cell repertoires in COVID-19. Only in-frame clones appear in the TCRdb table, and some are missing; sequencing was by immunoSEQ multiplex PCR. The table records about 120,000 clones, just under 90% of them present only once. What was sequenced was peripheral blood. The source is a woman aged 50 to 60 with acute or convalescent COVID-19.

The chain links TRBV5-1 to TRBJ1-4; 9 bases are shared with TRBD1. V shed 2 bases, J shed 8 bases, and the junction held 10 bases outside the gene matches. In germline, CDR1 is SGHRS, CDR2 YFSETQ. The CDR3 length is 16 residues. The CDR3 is CASSFGTGRLGEKLFF. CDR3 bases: TGCGCCAGCAGCTTTGGGACAGGGCGGCTTGGAGAAAAACTGTTTTTT.

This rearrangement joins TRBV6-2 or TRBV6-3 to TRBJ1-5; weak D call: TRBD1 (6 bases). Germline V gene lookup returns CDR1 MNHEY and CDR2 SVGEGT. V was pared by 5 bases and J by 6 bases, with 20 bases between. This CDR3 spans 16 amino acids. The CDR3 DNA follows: TGTGCCAGCAGTCACATGGGAGGGGGGGTAAGTCAGCCCCAGCATTTT. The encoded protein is CASSHMGGGVSQPQHF.

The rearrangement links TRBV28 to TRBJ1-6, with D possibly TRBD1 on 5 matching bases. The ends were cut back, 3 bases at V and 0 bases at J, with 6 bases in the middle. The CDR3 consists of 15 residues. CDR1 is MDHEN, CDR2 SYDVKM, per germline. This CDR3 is CASSFQGSYNSPLHF. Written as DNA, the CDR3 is TGTGCCAGCAGTTTTCAGGGCTCCTATAATTCACCCCTCCACTTT.

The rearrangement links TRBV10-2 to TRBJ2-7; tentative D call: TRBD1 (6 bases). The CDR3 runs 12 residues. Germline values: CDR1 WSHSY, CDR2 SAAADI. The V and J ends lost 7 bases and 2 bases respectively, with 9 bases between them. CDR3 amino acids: CASKEGAYEQYF. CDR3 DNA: TGCGCCAGCAAAGAGGGGGCCTACGAGCAGTACTTC.

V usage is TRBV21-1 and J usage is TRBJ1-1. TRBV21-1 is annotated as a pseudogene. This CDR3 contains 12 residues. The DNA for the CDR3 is TGTGCCAGCACGGGGGGAAACACTGAAGCTTTCTTT. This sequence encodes CASTGGNTEAFF.

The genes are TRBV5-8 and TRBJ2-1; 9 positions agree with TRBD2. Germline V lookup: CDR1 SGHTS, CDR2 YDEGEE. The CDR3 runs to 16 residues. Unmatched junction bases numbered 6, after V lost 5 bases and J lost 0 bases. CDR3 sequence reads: CASSRGLAFSYNEQFF. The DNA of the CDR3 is TGTGCCAGCAGTCGCGGACTAGCGTTCTCCTACAATGAGCAGTTCTTC.

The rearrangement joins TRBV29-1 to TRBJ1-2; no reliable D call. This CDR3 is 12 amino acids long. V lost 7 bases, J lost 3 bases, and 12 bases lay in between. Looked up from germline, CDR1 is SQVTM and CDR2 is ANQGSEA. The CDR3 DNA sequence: TGCAGCGCCCAGGAGAGGGACTATGGCTACACCTTC. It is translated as CSAQERDYGYTF.

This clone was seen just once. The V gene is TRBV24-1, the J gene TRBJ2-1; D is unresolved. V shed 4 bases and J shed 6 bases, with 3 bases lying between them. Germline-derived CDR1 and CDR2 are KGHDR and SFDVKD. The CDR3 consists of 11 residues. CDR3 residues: CATSDSNEQFF. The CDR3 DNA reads TGTGCCACCAGTGACTCCAATGAGCAGTTCTTC.

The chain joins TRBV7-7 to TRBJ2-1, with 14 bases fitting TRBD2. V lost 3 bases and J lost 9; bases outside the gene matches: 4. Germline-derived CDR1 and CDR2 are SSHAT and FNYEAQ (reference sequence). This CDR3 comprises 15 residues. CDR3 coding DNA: TGTGCCAGCAGCTTGACTAGCGGGAGGGCGGGTGAGCAGTTCTTC. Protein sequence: CASSLTSGRAGEQFF.

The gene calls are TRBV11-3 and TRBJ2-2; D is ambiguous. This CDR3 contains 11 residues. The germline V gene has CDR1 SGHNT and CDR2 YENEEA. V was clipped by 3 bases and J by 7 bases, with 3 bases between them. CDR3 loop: CASSFGGELFF. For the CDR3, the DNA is TGTGCCAGCAGCTTCGGCGGGGAGCTGTTTTTT.

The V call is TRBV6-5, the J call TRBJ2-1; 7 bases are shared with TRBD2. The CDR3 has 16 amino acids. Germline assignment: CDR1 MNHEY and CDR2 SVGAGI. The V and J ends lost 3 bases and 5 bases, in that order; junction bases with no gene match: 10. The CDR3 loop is CASSYFSSGNHNEQFF. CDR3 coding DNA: TGTGCCAGCAGTTATTTCTCTAGCGGAAATCACAATGAGCAGTTCTTC.

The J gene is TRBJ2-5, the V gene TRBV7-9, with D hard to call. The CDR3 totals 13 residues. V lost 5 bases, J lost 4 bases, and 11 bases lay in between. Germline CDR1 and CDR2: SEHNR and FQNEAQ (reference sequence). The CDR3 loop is CASSLRLLETQYF. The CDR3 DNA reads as TGTGCCAGCAGCCTCAGGCTATTAGAGACCCAGTACTTC.

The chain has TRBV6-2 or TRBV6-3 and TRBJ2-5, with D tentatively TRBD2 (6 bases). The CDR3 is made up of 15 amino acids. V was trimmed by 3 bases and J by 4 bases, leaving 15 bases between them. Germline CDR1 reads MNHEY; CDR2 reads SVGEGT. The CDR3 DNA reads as TGTGCCAGCAGTTATGGGGCTGGGAGGATAGAGACCCAGTACTTC. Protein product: CASSYGAGRIETQYF.

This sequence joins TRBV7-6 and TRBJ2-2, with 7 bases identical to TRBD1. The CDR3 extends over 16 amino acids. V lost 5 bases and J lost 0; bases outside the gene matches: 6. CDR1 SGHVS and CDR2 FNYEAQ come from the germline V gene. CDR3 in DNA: TGTGCCAGCAGCCCTAGACAGGGTTCGAACACCGGGGAGCTGTTTTTT. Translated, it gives CASSPRQGSNTGELFF.

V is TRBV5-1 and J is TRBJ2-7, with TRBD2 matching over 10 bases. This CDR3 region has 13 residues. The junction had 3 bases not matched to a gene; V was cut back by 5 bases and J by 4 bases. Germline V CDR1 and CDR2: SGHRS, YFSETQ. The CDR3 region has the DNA TGCGCCAGCAGGCTAGCGGGAGAATACGAGCAGTACTTC. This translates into CASRLAGEYEQYF. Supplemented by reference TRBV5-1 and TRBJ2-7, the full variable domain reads KAGVTQTPRYLIKTRGQQVTLSCSPISGHRSVSWYQQTPGQGLQFLFEYFSETQRNKGNFPGRFSGRQFSNSRSEMNVSTLELGDSALYLCASRLAGEYEQYFGPGTRLTVT.

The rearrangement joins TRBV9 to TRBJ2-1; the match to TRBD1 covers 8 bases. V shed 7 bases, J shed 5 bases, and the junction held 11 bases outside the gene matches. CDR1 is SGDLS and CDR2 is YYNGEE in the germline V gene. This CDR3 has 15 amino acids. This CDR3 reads CASQPTGVMDNEQFF. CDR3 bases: TGTGCCAGCCAACCGACAGGGGTCATGGACAATGAGCAGTTCTTC.

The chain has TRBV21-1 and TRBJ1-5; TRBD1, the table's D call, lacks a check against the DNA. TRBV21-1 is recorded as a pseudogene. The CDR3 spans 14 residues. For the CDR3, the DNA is TGTGCCAGCAGCAAAACAGGGTTTAATCAGCCCCAGCATTTT. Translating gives CASSKTGFNQPQHF.

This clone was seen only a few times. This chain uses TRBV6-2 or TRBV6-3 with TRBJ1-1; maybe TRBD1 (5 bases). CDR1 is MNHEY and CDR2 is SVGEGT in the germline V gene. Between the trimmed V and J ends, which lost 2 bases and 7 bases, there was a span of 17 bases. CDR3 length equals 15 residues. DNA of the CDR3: TGTGCCAGCAGTTACCCCATGCGTGGGGCCTATGAAGCTTTCTTT. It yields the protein CASSYPMRGAYEAFF.

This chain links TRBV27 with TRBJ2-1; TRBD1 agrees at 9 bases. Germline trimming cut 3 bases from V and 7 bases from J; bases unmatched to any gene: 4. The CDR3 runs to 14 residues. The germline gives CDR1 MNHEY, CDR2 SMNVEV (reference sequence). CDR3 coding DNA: TGTGCCAGCAGTTTCGGGGACAGGGCGAATGAGCAGTTCTTC. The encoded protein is CASSFGDRANEQFF.

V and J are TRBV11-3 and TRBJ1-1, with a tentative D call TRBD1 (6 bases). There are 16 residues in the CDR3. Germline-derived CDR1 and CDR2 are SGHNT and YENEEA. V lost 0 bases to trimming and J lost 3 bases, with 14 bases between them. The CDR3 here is CASSLETGQDYTEAFF. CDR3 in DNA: TGTGCCAGCAGCTTAGAAACGGGACAAGATTACACTGAAGCTTTCTTT.

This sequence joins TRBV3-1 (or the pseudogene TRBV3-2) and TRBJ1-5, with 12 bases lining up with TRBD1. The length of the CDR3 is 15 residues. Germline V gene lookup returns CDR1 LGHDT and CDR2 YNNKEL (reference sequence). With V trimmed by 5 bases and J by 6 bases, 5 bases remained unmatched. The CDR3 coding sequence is TGTGCCAGCAGCGCGGGACAGGGGGCTGTTCAGCCCCAGCATTTT. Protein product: CASSAGQGAVQPQHF.

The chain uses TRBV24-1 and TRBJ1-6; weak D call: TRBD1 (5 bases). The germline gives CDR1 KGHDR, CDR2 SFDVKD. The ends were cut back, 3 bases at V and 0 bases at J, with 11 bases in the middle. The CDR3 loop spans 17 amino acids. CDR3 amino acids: CATSDPDGHSYNSPLHF. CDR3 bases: TGTGCCACCAGTGATCCGGACGGACACTCCTATAATTCACCCCTCCACTTT.

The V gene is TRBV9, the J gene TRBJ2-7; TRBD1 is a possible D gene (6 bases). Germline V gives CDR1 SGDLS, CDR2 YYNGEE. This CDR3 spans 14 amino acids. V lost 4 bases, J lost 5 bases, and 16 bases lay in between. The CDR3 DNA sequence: TGTGCCAGCAGCCCACAGGGTCTTAGGAACGAGCAGTACTTC. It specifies CASSPQGLRNEQYF.